Here is one TCR beta chain with its context. Its specificity is unknown. This entry belongs to a study of cytomegalovirus exposure and HLA in healthy donors. General study points: Later on, an analysis showed TCR association rates differing by HLA locus, with DRB1 the most and HLA-C the fewest. Rarity held for most TCR sequences, but there were some public TCRs that occurred in many donors.

The CDR3 length is 18 residues. The V gene's germline CDR1 is MNHNS and CDR2 SASEGT. Unmatched junction bases numbered 15, after V lost 4 bases and J lost 4 bases. The study ran its PCR with 60 Vbeta and 13 Jbeta primers. The protocol was immunoSEQ multiplex PCR, while the TCRdb copy is restricted to in-frame clones and leaves out a portion. The sample shows under 200,000 clones, approximately 80% of them seen only once. Specimen: PBMCs. The source is a woman in her fifties or sixties in good health and CMV-seronegative. This chain joins TRBV6-1 and TRBJ1-5, with TRBD1 matching over 8 bases. This chain's CDR3 is CASSGDRIGLIENQPQHF. CDR3 nucleotide sequence: TGTGCCAGCAGTGGGGACAGGATAGGATTAATCGAAAATCAGCCCCAGCATTTT.